This TCR beta chain came from a study of blood T cell repertoires in COVID-19. Study-level information: The study drew acute and convalescent COVID-19 samples from the United States, Italy and Spain. In each case, the material was cDNA or gDNA derived from T cells, B-cell-depleted T cells, or PBMCs.

How the authors handled the data: Counts of nucleated cells, estimated from reference gene primer amplification, were obtained. Produced via immunoSEQ multiplex PCR; TCRdb's table is partial and in-frame only. The DNA gave D and trimming, while V, J and clone size come from that table. This table holds under 250,000 clones, roughly nine tenths found once. In germline, CDR1 is LNHDA, CDR2 SQIVND (reference sequence). V lost 5 bases and J lost 6; bases outside the gene matches: 6. This CDR3 contains 13 residues. This sequence joins TRBV19 and TRBJ1-1; the match to TRBD1 covers 7 bases. The TCR originated in a man in his 60s who had recovered from COVID-19. Sequenced material: peripheral blood. CDR3 nucleotides: TGTGCCAGTAGTTCCAGGGGGTTGTCTGAAGCTTTCTTT. Protein: CASSSRGLSEAFF.